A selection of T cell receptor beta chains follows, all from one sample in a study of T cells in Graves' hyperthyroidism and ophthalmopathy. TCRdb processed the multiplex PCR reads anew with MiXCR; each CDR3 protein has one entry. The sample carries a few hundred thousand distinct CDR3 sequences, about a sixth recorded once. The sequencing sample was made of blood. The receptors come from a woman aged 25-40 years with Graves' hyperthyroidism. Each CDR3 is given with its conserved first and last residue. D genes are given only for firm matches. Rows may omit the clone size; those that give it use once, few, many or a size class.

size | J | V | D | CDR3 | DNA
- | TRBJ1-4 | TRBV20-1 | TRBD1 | CSARSGQGWEKLFF | TGCAGTGCTAGGTCGGGACAGGGCTGGGAAAAACTGTTTTTT
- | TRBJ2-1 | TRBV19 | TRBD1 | CASSASRDRVYNEQFF | TGTGCCAGTAGTGCGAGCCGGGACAGGGTCTACAATGAGCAGTTCTTC
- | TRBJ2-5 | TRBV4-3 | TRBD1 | CASSQDHGQGGETQYF | TGCGCCAGCAGCCAAGATCATGGACAGGGGGGGGAGACCCAGTACTTC
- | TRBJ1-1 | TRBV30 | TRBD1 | CAWSPADRRNTEAFF | TGTGCCTGGAGTCCGGCGGACAGGAGGAACACTGAAGCTTTCTTT
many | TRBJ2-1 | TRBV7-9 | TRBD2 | CASSGITGTSVNNEQFF | TGTGCCAGCAGCGGCATTACCGGGACTAGCGTCAACAATGAGCAGTTCTTC
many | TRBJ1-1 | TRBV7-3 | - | CASSFQGTAEAFF | TGTGCCAGCAGCTTCCAGGGGACGGCTGAAGCTTTCTTT
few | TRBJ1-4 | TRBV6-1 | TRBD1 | CASSEPAGGFFATNEKLFF | TGTGCCAGCAGTGAACCGGCAGGGGGTTTCTTCGCCACTAATGAAAAACTGTTTTTT
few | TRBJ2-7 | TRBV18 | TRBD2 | CASSPRLAALYEQYF | TGTGCCAGCTCACCCCGACTAGCGGCCCTCTACGAGCAGTACTTC
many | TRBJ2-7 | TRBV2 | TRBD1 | CASIHRDSGEQYF | TGTGCCAGCATTCATCGGGACAGCGGAGAGCAGTACTTC
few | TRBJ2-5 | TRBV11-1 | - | CASSHPPGGSGFSQETQYF | TGTGCCAGCAGCCATCCCCCCGGGGGCAGCGGCTTTTCACAAGAGACCCAGTACTTC
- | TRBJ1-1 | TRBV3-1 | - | CASRQYRAPEAFF | TGTGCCAGCAGACAATACAGGGCTCCTGAAGCTTTCTTT
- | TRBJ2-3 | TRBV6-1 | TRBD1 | CASTPGQMTDTQYF | TGTGCCAGCACTCCGGGACAGATGACAGATACGCAGTATTTT
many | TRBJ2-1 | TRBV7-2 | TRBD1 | CASRDRNYNEQFF | TGTGCCAGCAGGGACAGGAACTACAATGAGCAGTTCTTC
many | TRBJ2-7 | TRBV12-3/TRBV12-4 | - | CASSSPVSEQYF | TGTGCCAGCAGTTCCCCGGTGAGCGAGCAGTACTTC
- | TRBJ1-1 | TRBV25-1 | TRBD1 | CASSVDRENTEAFF | TGTGCCAGCAGTGTAGACAGGGAGAACACTGAAGCTTTCTTT
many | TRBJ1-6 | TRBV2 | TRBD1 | CASRGQGTYSPLHF | TGTGCCAGCAGAGGACAGGGGACCTACTCACCCCTCCACTTT
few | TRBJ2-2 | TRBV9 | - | CASSVGWSNTGELFF | TGTGCCAGCAGCGTAGGATGGTCGAACACCGGGGAGCTGTTTTTT
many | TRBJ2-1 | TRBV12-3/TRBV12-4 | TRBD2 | CASSFLRLAGATSSYNEQFF | TGTGCCAGCAGTTTCCTGCGACTAGCGGGAGCCACAAGCTCCTACAATGAGCAGTTCTTC
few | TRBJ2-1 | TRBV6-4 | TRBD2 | CASSERLAGGINNEQFF | TGTGCCAGCAGTGAACGACTAGCGGGGGGAATCAACAATGAGCAGTTCTTC
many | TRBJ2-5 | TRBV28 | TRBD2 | CASSPGTSGLYQETQYF | TGTGCCAGCAGTCCCGGGACTAGCGGGCTGTACCAAGAGACCCAGTACTTC
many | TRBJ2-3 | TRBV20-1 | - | CSAREGTALVDTQYF | TGCAGTGCTAGAGAAGGGACCGCACTGGTGGATACGCAGTATTTT
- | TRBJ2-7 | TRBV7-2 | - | CASSQDRGLVGGWGDEQYF | TGTGCCAGCAGCCAAGATAGGGGGTTGGTTGGGGGCTGGGGGGACGAGCAGTACTTC
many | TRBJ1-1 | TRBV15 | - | CATSLLRWNTEAFF | TGTGCCACCAGCCTACTTCGGTGGAACACTGAAGCTTTCTTT
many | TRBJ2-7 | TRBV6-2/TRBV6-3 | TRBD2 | CASSNPGLAGNYEQYF | TGTGCCAGCAGTAACCCTGGACTAGCGGGCAACTACGAGCAGTACTTC
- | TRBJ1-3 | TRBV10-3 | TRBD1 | CAISGQGAAGNTIYF | TGTGCCATCAGCGGACAGGGAGCCGCTGGAAACACCATATATTTT
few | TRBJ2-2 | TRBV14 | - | CASSQGGGSMAGELFF | TGTGCCAGCAGCCAAGGTGGAGGGAGCATGGCCGGGGAGCTGTTTTTT
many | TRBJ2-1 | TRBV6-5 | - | CASSYSFSVDEQFF | TGTGCCAGCAGTTACTCGTTTTCGGTCGATGAGCAGTTCTTC